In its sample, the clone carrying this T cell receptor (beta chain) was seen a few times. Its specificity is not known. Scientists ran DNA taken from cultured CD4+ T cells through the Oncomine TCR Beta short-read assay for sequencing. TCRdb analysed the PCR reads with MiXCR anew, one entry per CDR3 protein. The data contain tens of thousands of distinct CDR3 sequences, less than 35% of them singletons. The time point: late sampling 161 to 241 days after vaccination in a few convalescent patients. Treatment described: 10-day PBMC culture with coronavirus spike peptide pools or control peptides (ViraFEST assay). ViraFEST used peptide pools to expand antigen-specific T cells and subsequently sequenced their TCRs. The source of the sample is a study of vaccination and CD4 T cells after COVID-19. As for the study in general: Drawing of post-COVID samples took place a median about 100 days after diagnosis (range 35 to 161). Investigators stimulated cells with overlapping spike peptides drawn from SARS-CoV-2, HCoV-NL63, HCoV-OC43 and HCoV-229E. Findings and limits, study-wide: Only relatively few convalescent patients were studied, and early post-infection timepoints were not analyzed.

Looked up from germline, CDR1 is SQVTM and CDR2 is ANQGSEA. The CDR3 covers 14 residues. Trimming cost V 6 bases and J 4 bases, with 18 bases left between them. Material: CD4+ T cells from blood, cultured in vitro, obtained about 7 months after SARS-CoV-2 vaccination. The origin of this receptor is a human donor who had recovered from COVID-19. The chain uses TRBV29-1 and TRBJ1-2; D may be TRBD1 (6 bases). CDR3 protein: CSVGSTGPIYGYTF. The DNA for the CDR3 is TGCAGCGTCGGATCGACAGGACCTATCTATGGCTACACCTTC.